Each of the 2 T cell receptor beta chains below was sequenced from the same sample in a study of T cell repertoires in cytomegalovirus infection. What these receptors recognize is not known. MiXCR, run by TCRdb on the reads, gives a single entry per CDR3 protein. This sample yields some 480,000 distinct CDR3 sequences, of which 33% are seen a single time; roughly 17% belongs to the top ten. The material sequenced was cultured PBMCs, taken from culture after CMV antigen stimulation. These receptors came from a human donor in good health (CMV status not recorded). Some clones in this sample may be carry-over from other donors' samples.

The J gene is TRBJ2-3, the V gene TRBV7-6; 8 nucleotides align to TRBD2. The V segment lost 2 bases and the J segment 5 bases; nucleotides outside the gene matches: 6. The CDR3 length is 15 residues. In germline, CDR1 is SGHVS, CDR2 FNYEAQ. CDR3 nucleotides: TGTGCCAGCAGCTTATATACGGGAGGGGGAGATACGCAGTATTTT. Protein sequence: CASSLYTGGGDTQYF.

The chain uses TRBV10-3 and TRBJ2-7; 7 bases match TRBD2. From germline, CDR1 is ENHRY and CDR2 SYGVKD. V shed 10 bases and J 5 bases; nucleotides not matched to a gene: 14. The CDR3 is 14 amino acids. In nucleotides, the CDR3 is TGTGCCACGGGGACTACGGAGTTGGCCAACGAGCAGTACGTC. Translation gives CATGTTELANEQYV.